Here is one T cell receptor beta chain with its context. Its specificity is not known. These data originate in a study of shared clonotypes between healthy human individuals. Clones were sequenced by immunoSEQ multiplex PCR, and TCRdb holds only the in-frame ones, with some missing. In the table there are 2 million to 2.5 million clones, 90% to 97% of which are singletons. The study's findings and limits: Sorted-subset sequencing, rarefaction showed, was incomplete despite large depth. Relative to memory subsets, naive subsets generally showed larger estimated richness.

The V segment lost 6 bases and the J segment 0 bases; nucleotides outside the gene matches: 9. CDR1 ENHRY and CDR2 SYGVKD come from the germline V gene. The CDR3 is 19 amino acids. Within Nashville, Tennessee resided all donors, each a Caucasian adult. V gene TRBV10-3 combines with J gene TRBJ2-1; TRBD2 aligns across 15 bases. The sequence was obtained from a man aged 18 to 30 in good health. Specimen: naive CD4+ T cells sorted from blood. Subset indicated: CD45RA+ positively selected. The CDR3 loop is CAIRAGLAGGPSSYNEQFF. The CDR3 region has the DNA TGTGCCATCAGGGCCGGACTAGCGGGAGGGCCGAGCTCCTACAATGAGCAGTTCTTC.